These 15 T cell receptor beta chains were sequenced from one sample in a study of T cells after yellow fever vaccination. TCRdb re-analysed the 5' RACE reads in MiXCR, keeping a single row per CDR3 protein. The profile shows about 320,000 distinct CDR3 sequences, around 7% of them singletons. This sample comprised PBMCs, obtained 35 to 50 days after the first yellow fever vaccination. The receptors derive from a man younger than 35 who received the YFV17D yellow fever vaccine.

V usage is TRBV30 and J usage is TRBJ2-2; perhaps D is TRBD1 or TRBD2 (5 bases each). Per germline, CDR1 GTSNPN and CDR2 SVGIG (reference sequence). V lost 5 bases, J lost 6 bases, and 10 bases lay in between. The CDR3 loop spans 12 amino acids. CDR3 sequence: CAWGWGSGELFF. CDR3 bases: TGTGCCTGGGGGTGGGGGTCCGGGGAGCTGTTTTTT.

There are a few counts of this clonotype. CDR3: CASSQTSGGPRVDEQYF. The CDR3, as DNA: TGTGCCAGCAGCCAGACTAGCGGGGGTCCACGGGTCGACGAGCAGTACTTC. The chain joins TRBV7-8 to TRBJ2-7; 12 bases fit TRBD2. Germline CDR1 and CDR2: SGHVS and FQNEAQ. This CDR3 is built from 17 residues. V trimming: 5 bases; J trimming: 5 bases; junction bases outside the gene matches: 13.

This clonotype was recorded at least ten times. The genes are TRBV6-5 and TRBJ1-4; D call uncertain. The V end lost 2 bases, the J end lost 2 bases, and 9 bases lay between the germline ends. The CDR3 runs to 15 residues. Germline CDR1 reads MNHEY; CDR2 reads SVGAGI. The CDR3 is CASSYGPATNEKLFF. CDR3 in DNA: TGTGCCAGCAGTTACGGGCCGGCGACTAATGAAAAACTGTTTTTT.

Ten or more counts support this clonotype. V gene TRBV29-1 combines with J gene TRBJ1-5; 9 positions agree with TRBD1. V was pared by 6 bases and J by 2 bases, with 14 bases of the junction left unmatched. Germline values: CDR1 SQVTM, CDR2 ANQGSEA. The CDR3 covers 17 residues. CDR3 sequence reads: CSVVTGGNAGGNQPQHF. CDR3 nucleotides: TGCAGCGTGGTCACAGGGGGCAACGCAGGGGGCAATCAGCCCCAGCATTTT.

This clonotype was detected many times. This chain joins TRBV4-3 and TRBJ2-1, with D uncertain. The length of the CDR3 is 16 residues. V was shortened by 0 bases and J by 3 bases, with 12 bases between the two germline ends. Germline V gives CDR1 LGHNA, CDR2 YSLEER. CDR3 protein: CASSQEILRYYNEQFF. Here the CDR3 DNA reads TGCGCCAGCAGCCAAGAAATCTTAAGGTACTACAATGAGCAGTTCTTC.

This clonotype showed up just a few times. V gene TRBV6-5 combines with J gene TRBJ1-4, with 7 bases aligning to TRBD1. The CDR3 loop spans 15 amino acids. The J segment lost 8 bases and the V segment lost 2 bases, leaving 8 bases of the junction unmatched. Germline assignment: CDR1 MNHEY and CDR2 SVGAGI. This chain's CDR3 is CASSYQQGKKEKLFF. The CDR3 nucleotides are TGTGCCAGCAGTTACCAACAGGGGAAGAAGGAAAAACTGTTTTTT.

This clonotype was seen only a few times. J is TRBJ1-2 and V is TRBV7-2; TRBD1 aligns across 7 bases. With V trimmed by 5 bases and J by 7 bases, 10 bases remained unmatched. CDR1 and CDR2 (germline): SGHTA, FQGNSA. The CDR3 is made up of 14 amino acids. This chain's CDR3 is CASSHTEGAGGYTF. The CDR3 bases are TGTGCCAGCAGCCATACAGAGGGGGCCGGTGGCTACACCTTC.

This clonotype was counted at least ten times. V usage is TRBV20-1 and J usage is TRBJ2-7; 8 nucleotides line up with TRBD1. Germline V gives CDR1 DFQATT, CDR2 SNEGSKA (reference sequence). This CDR3 spans 12 amino acids. Trimming took 4 bases from V and 5 from J; bases not matched to a gene: 4. The CDR3 nucleotides are TGCAGTGCTAAGGACAGGGTCCACGAGCAGTACGTC. Amino acids: CSAKDRVHEQYV.

The table lists this clonotype with many counts. CDR3 in amino acids: CASSIRGNEQFF. The CDR3 region has the DNA TGTGCCAGCAGTATCAGGGGGAATGAGCAGTTCTTC. The chain recombines TRBV7-2 with TRBJ2-1; 7 bases are a match to TRBD1. The CDR3 sequence is 12 residues long. Losses at the gene ends were 6 bases for V and 7 bases for J; bases not matched to a gene: 3. Germline V CDR1 and CDR2: SGHTA, FQGNSA.

This clonotype has more than one count but fewer than ten. CDR3 sequence (DNA): TGCGCCAGCAGCTCACAGGGGGCAGGGGAAAAACTGTTTTTT. Translation gives CASSSQGAGEKLFF. The chain recombines TRBV5-1 with TRBJ1-4, with TRBD1 identical over 9 bases. The CDR3 consists of 14 residues. Germline values: CDR1 SGHRS, CDR2 YFSETQ. V was pared by 3 bases and J by 8 bases, with 5 bases of the junction left unmatched.

This CDR3 reads CASSPLAGNNNEQFF. CDR3 in DNA: TGTGCCAGCAGCCCACTAGCGGGGAATAACAATGAGCAGTTCTTC. The chain is built from TRBV5-5 and TRBJ2-1; 10 nucleotides align to TRBD2. V lost 4 bases and J lost 5; bases outside the gene matches: 6. This CDR3 contains 15 residues. CDR1 and CDR2 (germline): SGHKS, YYEKEE (reference sequence).

A few counts support this clonotype. The V and J genes are TRBV12-3 or TRBV12-4 and TRBJ1-6, with a weak D call TRBD1 (6 bases). The CDR3 has 14 amino acids. V was clipped by 3 bases and J by 8 bases, with 11 bases between them. The CDR3 protein is CASSLAGADSPLHF. The CDR3, as DNA: TGTGCCAGCAGTTTGGCAGGGGCGGATTCACCCCTCCACTTT.

The V call is TRBV19, the J call TRBJ2-3; D unclear. V was trimmed by 5 bases and J by 6 bases, leaving 12 bases between them. CDR1 LNHDA and CDR2 SQIVND come from the germline V gene (reference sequence). CDR3 size: 13 residues. DNA of the CDR3: TGTGCCAGTAGTCCGAGACTGGGGGATACGCAGTATTTT. This gives the protein CASSPRLGDTQYF.

This clonotype was seen a handful of times. J is TRBJ2-3 and V is TRBV4-2; D not certain. Trimming took off 1 base at V and 4 bases at J, with 12 bases between the two ends. Germline V gene data show CDR1 as LGHNA and CDR2 as YNFKEQ. This CDR3 has 15 amino acids. CDR3 residues: CASSQGLISPDTQYF. The CDR3 DNA sequence: TGTGCCAGCAGCCAAGGTTTGATTAGTCCAGATACGCAGTATTTT.

The chain links TRBV6-2 or TRBV6-3 to TRBJ1-5, with D tentatively TRBD1 (5 bases). V lost 4 bases and J 2 bases, leaving 15 bases between the germline ends. This CDR3 spans 16 amino acids. Germline CDR1 is MNHEY and CDR2 is SVGEGT. Here the CDR3 DNA reads TGTGCCAGCAGTTTTACAGGCCAGTGGGGCAATCAGCCCCAGCATTTT. Translated: CASSFTGQWGNQPQHF.